The 26 T cell receptor beta chains below were found in one sample sequenced in a study of blood T cells in healthy people across ages. Sample-barcoded 5' priming and a J-beta primer mix drove a second PCR of roughly 7 to 11 cycles. TCRdb re-analysed the 5' RACE reads in MiXCR, keeping a single row per CDR3 protein. The sample records over 1,300,000 distinct CDR3 sequences, approximately 63% being singletons. Material: blood. The receptors here all came from a man between 18 and 35 years old in good health.

This clonotype was found once. The chain recombines TRBV20-1 with TRBJ2-5; no firm D call. With 3 bases removed from V and 4 bases from J, the gap between germline ends came to 12 bases. The CDR3 consists of 13 residues. Per germline, CDR1 DFQATT and CDR2 SNEGSKA (reference sequence). This chain's CDR3 is CSASFVLRETQYF. The CDR3 nucleotides read TGCAGTGCTAGCTTTGTCTTACGAGAGACCCAGTACTTC.

This chain links TRBV5-4 with TRBJ2-2, with no clear D. V was cut by 0 bases and J by 3 bases, with 6 bases left in between. CDR3 length: 14 residues. Per the germline V gene, CDR1 is SGHNT and CDR2 is YYREEE (reference sequence). CDR3 nucleotides: TGTGCCAGCAGCTTGGGACCGGACACCGGGGAGCTGTTTTTT. It translates to CASSLGPDTGELFF.

Of note for this clonotype: The junction differs from germline at one of its ends, possibly a read error. CDR3 coding DNA: TGTGACAGCAGTTACGGCAGATCGGATCAGCCCCAGCATTTT. Its protein product is CDSSYGRSDQPQHF. The chain has TRBV6-2 or TRBV6-3 and TRBJ1-5; D is undetermined. Per the germline V gene, CDR1 is MNHEY and CDR2 is SVGEGT. This CDR3 contains 14 residues.

The chain uses TRBV29-1 and TRBJ2-5; D is ambiguous. CDR1 is SQVTM, CDR2 ANQGSEA, per germline. V shed 7 bases and J shed 5 bases, with 11 bases lying between them. The CDR3 totals 11 residues. In nucleotides, the CDR3 is TGCAGCGCTGCGGTTGCGGAGACCCAGTACTTC. This gives the protein CSAAVAETQYF.

The rearrangement joins TRBV6-2 or TRBV6-3 to TRBJ2-1; TRBD2 matches 7 bases. This CDR3 has 16 residues. The germline CDR1 and CDR2 sequences are MNHEY and SVGEGT. The trim removed 5 bases at V and 9 bases at J, leaving 16 bases unmatched. In nucleotides, the CDR3 is TGTGCCAGCAGTACTCTCCGGGACTACCCTGAGATTGAGCAGTTCTTC. As protein: CASSTLRDYPEIEQFF.

The gene calls are TRBV2 and TRBJ2-1; D gene uncertain. CDR3 length: 12 residues. CDR1 and CDR2 (germline): SNHLY, FYNNEI. The V and J ends lost 7 bases and 7 bases respectively, with 11 bases between them. The CDR3, as DNA: TGTGCCAGCATATTTTGGCAGAATGAGCAGTTCTTC. Its protein product is CASIFWQNEQFF.

The chain joins TRBV19 to TRBJ2-7; 8 bases fit TRBD1. CDR1 is LNHDA, CDR2 SQIVND, per germline (reference sequence). This CDR3 has 15 residues. Unmatched junction bases numbered 6, after V lost 3 bases and J lost 2 bases. The DNA of the CDR3 is TGTGCCAGTAGTATCTCCGGACAGGGACCCTACGAGCAGTACTTC. Its protein product is CASSISGQGPYEQYF.

This clonotype was counted between two and nine times. J is TRBJ2-3 and V is TRBV27; 8 positions match TRBD2. Germline V CDR1 and CDR2: MNHEY, SMNVEV (reference sequence). Trimming cost V 2 bases and J 1 base; bases outside gene matches: 2. This CDR3 comprises 15 residues. CDR3: CASSLVAGRTDTQYF. The DNA for the CDR3 is TGTGCCAGCAGTTTAGTAGCGGGGCGCACAGATACGCAGTATTTT.

This clonotype occurred once. The V gene is TRBV9, the J gene TRBJ2-1, with 8 bases that match TRBD1. The germline V gene has CDR1 SGDLS and CDR2 YYNGEE. V lost 3 bases and J lost 4; bases outside the gene matches: 3. This CDR3 is built from 14 residues. The CDR3 reads CASSEDREYNEQFF. CDR3 coding DNA: TGTGCCAGCAGCGAGGACAGGGAATACAATGAGCAGTTCTTC.

This clonotype has a handful of counts. V is TRBV10-3 and J is TRBJ1-2; TRBD1 matches at 7 bases. Germline V gene sequence: CDR1 ENHRY, CDR2 SYGVKD. The CDR3 is made up of 13 amino acids. The J segment lost 4 bases and the V segment lost 5 bases, leaving 4 bases of the junction unmatched. The CDR3 loop is CAISQGVGYGYTF. CDR3 nucleotides: TGTGCCATCAGTCAGGGGGTCGGCTATGGCTACACCTTC.

The J gene is TRBJ1-1, the V gene TRBV5-1; possibly TRBD1 for D (6 bases). Germline CDR1 SGHRS, CDR2 YFSETQ. CDR3 length: 13 amino acids. V was trimmed by 4 bases and J by 5 bases, leaving 12 bases between them. This chain's CDR3 is CASSPGVETEAFF. CDR3 bases: TGCGCCAGCAGCCCAGGGGTAGAGACTGAAGCTTTCTTT.

This sequence joins TRBV29-1 and TRBJ2-1, with 7 positions matching TRBD1. The CDR3 has 14 amino acids. Germline CDR1 SQVTM, CDR2 ANQGSEA. J gave up 8 bases and V 0 bases, and 7 bases lay outside the gene matches. CDR3 nucleotides: TGCAGCGTTGAAGACAGGGGGTATATCGATGAGCAGTTCTTC. Translated, it gives CSVEDRGYIDEQFF.

The chain is built from TRBV4-1 and TRBJ2-5, with 10 bases aligning to TRBD2. The end of the DNA aligns better with TRBJ2-7, so the J call may be wrong. The CDR3 has 17 amino acids. Germline CDR1 reads MGHRA; CDR2 reads YSYEKL. This CDR3 is CASSQALAGVLVYEQYF. The CDR3 coding sequence is TGCGCCAGCAGCCAGGCTCTAGCGGGAGTCTTGGTCTACGAGCAGTACTTC.

This chain links TRBV20-1 with TRBJ2-6, with D maybe TRBD1 (6 bases). CDR1 is DFQATT, CDR2 SNEGSKA, per germline (reference sequence). V was clipped by 3 bases and J by 0 bases, with 9 bases between them. This CDR3 contains 15 residues. DNA for the CDR3: TGCAGTGCTAGGACAGGAGTCTCTGGGGCCAACGTCCTGACTTTC. Translation gives CSARTGVSGANVLTF.

J is TRBJ2-3 and V is TRBV10-3; TRBD2 matches 9 bases. This CDR3 comprises 14 residues. Germline values: CDR1 ENHRY, CDR2 SYGVKD. With V trimmed by 5 bases and J by 4 bases, 4 bases remained unmatched. CDR3 region: CAISKREAPDTQYF. As DNA, the CDR3 is TGTGCCATCAGTAAGCGGGAGGCCCCAGATACGCAGTATTTT.

The chain recombines TRBV2 with TRBJ1-3; no clear D. Trimming took 7 bases from V and 9 from J, leaving 19 bases between them. Germline CDR1 reads SNHLY; CDR2 reads FYNNEI. This CDR3 comprises 14 residues. This CDR3 reads CASTQTITEGTIYF. The CDR3 nucleotides are TGTGCCAGCACCCAAACTATCACGGAAGGCACCATATATTTT.

V usage is TRBV20-1 and J usage is TRBJ2-3, with D perhaps matching TRBD2 (6 bases). Trimming pared 1 base from V and 6 bases from J, leaving 11 bases between. Germline CDR1 and CDR2: DFQATT and SNEGSKA (reference sequence). This CDR3 has 13 amino acids. The CDR3 region has the DNA TGCAGTGCTAGAGGGACTACCCTCGATACGCAGTATTTT. Translating gives CSARGTTLDTQYF.

This clonotype was picked up a small number of times. The CDR3: CASSNPGSAVYNEQFF. The CDR3 DNA reads TGTGCCAGCAGTAACCCAGGGTCCGCCGTATACAATGAGCAGTTCTTC. The rearrangement links TRBV28 to TRBJ2-1; tentatively, D is TRBD1 (5 bases). Germline loops: CDR1 MDHEN, CDR2 SYDVKM. V shed 5 bases and J shed 4 bases, with 18 bases lying between them. The CDR3 runs 16 residues.

There are a few counts of this clonotype. The J gene is TRBJ2-1, the V gene TRBV29-1, with D possibly TRBD1 on 6 matching bases. CDR1 is SQVTM, CDR2 ANQGSEA, per germline. This CDR3 has 14 amino acids. Trimming took 5 bases from V and 2 from J, leaving 13 bases between them. CDR3 protein: CSVKGGPTYNEQFF. For the CDR3, the DNA is TGCAGCGTTAAAGGGGGACCTACCTACAATGAGCAGTTCTTC.

The V and J genes are TRBV6-1 and TRBJ2-3; 7 bases fit TRBD1. Germline-derived CDR1 and CDR2 are MNHNS and SASEGT. V shed 5 bases and J 6 bases; nucleotides not matched to a gene: 11. This CDR3 comprises 15 residues. This CDR3 reads CASSNPGQHMDTQYF. DNA of the CDR3: TGTGCCAGCAGTAACCCGGGACAGCACATGGATACGCAGTATTTT.

J is TRBJ2-7 and V is TRBV28; D may match TRBD1 or TRBD2 (6 bases each). The CDR3 has 16 amino acids. CDR1 MDHEN and CDR2 SYDVKM come from the germline V gene. Deletions cut 3 bases from V and 3 bases from J, with 18 bases between. The CDR3 spells CASSFLPSGALYEQYF. CDR3 in DNA: TGTGCCAGCAGTTTTTTGCCGTCGGGGGCACTCTACGAGCAGTACTTC.

The chain joins TRBV6-2 or TRBV6-3 to TRBJ2-5; tentatively, D is TRBD2 (6 bases). Germline assignment: CDR1 MNHEY and CDR2 SVGEGT. The germline V and J ends were trimmed by 2 bases and 2 bases, with 15 bases remaining between them. CDR3 length: 16 residues. The CDR3 DNA reads as TGTGCCAGCAGTTACCCGCCGAAGCGGGTACAAGAGACCCAGTACTTC. This encodes CASSYPPKRVQETQYF.

This clonotype has only a few counts. The rearrangement joins TRBV5-1 to TRBJ2-3; D unresolved. Germline V gene data show CDR1 as SGHRS and CDR2 as YFSETQ. The CDR3 has 13 residues. The V and J ends lost 2 bases and 6 bases respectively, with 10 bases between them. The CDR3 region is CASSFQGLDTQYF. CDR3 in DNA: TGCGCCAGCAGCTTTCAAGGGTTGGATACGCAGTATTTT.

The V call is TRBV6-2 or TRBV6-3, the J call TRBJ2-1; D might be TRBD2 (5 bases). Gene TRBJ2-7 matches the end of the DNA better, so the J call may be wrong. The CDR3 extends over 13 amino acids. Germline V gene data show CDR1 as MNHEY and CDR2 as SVGEGT. The CDR3 is CASSYDIGDEQYF. For the CDR3, the DNA is TGTGCCAGCAGTTACGACATCGGGGACGAGCAGTACTTC.

This rearrangement joins TRBV7-2 to TRBJ1-5, with no clear D. Trimming took off 5 bases at V and 3 bases at J, with 14 bases between the two ends. The CDR3 is 15 residues long. Germline-derived CDR1 and CDR2 are SGHTA and FQGNSA. Here the CDR3 DNA reads TGTGCCAGCAGCAAGAAAACAACAGTCAATCAGCCCCAGCATTTT. It specifies CASSKKTTVNQPQHF. Filled out from reference TRBV7-2 and TRBJ1-5, the complete variable domain reads GAGVSQSPSNKVTEKGKDVELRCDPISGHTALYWYRQSLGQGLEFLIYFQGNSAPDKSGLPSDRFSAERTGGSVSTLTIQRTQQEDSAVYLCASSKKTTVNQPQHFGDGTRLSIL.

V is TRBV18 and J is TRBJ2-1; D not resolved. The length of the CDR3 is 16 residues. Trimming took off 2 bases at V and 6 bases at J, with 17 bases between the two ends. Germline V gives CDR1 KGHSH, CDR2 LQKENI. The CDR3: CASSPAPPVVSNEQFF. CDR3 DNA: TGTGCCAGCTCACCAGCCCCCCCAGTAGTATCCAATGAGCAGTTCTTC.